Listed below are T cell receptor beta chains from one sample, sequenced in a study of blood T cell repertoires in COVID-19. Repertoires were generated with immunoSEQ multiplex PCR, while TCRdb's copy carries only in-frame clones and drops some. The data contain roughly 230,000 clones, 80% to 90% of them seen just once; the ten biggest clones take up about 6.9%. Specimen: PBMCs or T cells enriched from blood (not recorded which). The receptors shown here come from a woman in her forties or fifties who had been exposed to COVID-19. The CDR3 runs from the conserved cysteine through the conserved F or W. A D gene is named only where the DNA matches it firmly. Some rows mark clone size as missing; the rest say once, few, many or name a class of expanded clone.

d_gene: -
j_gene: TRBJ2-2
v_gene: TRBV12-5
abundance: -
CDR3nt: TGTGCTAGTGGCCCCGGGCAGGGGAGCACCGGGGAGCTGTTTTTT
CDR3aa: CASGPGQGSTGELFF

d_gene: -
j_gene: TRBJ1-2
v_gene: TRBV28
abundance: -
CDR3nt: TGTGCCAGCAGTTTACCCCCCAGGAACTATGGCTACACCTTC
CDR3aa: CASSLPPRNYGYTF

d_gene: -
j_gene: TRBJ1-5
v_gene: TRBV11-2
abundance: -
CDR3nt: TGTGCCAGCAGCGGGGGGTCGAATCAGCCCCAGCATTTT
CDR3aa: CASSGGSNQPQHF

d_gene: -
j_gene: TRBJ1-2
v_gene: TRBV19
abundance: -
CDR3nt: TGTGCCAGTAGTAGCTCGGGGGGAGGTGGCTACACCTTC
CDR3aa: CASSSSGGGGYTF

d_gene: TRBD1
j_gene: TRBJ1-2
v_gene: TRBV6-5
abundance: -
CDR3nt: TGTGCCAGCAGCCGGGACAGATTTATCTATGGCTACACCTTC
CDR3aa: CASSRDRFIYGYTF

d_gene: -
j_gene: TRBJ2-7
v_gene: TRBV12-3/TRBV12-4
abundance: -
CDR3nt: TGTGCCAGCAGTCGCTATCAACTTCCCGAGCAGTACTTC
CDR3aa: CASSRYQLPEQYF

d_gene: -
j_gene: TRBJ1-6
v_gene: TRBV27
abundance: -
CDR3nt: TGTGCCAGCAGTTTATATTCGGGTTCTCATTCACCCCTCCACTTT
CDR3aa: CASSLYSGSHSPLHF

d_gene: -
j_gene: TRBJ2-1
v_gene: TRBV12-3/TRBV12-4
abundance: -
CDR3nt: TGTGCCAGCAGTTATCATAATGAGCAGTTCTTC
CDR3aa: CASSYHNEQFF

d_gene: -
j_gene: TRBJ2-3
v_gene: TRBV7-2
abundance: -
CDR3nt: TGTGCCAGCAGCCCAGGACTGCCCACAGATACGCAGTATTTT
CDR3aa: CASSPGLPTDTQYF

d_gene: TRBD2
j_gene: TRBJ2-6
v_gene: TRBV28
abundance: -
CDR3nt: TGTGCCAGCAGTTCGCTAAGCGGGGCTGGGGCCAACGTCCTGACTTTC
CDR3aa: CASSSLSGAGANVLTF

d_gene: -
j_gene: TRBJ1-1
v_gene: TRBV6-5
abundance: -
CDR3nt: TGTGCCAGCAGTTACAGTTGGGCGGGGAACACTGAAGCTTTCTTT
CDR3aa: CASSYSWAGNTEAFF

d_gene: -
j_gene: TRBJ1-3
v_gene: TRBV18
abundance: -
CDR3nt: TGTGCCAGCTCACCACCCTCCCTCTCTGGAAACACCATATATTTT
CDR3aa: CASSPPSLSGNTIYF

d_gene: TRBD1
j_gene: TRBJ1-1
v_gene: TRBV5-4
abundance: -
CDR3nt: TGTGCCAGCAGCTTGGGACAGGGGATTGGAACTGAAGCTTTCTTT
CDR3aa: CASSLGQGIGTEAFF

d_gene: TRBD1
j_gene: TRBJ1-4
v_gene: TRBV6-6
abundance: -
CDR3nt: TGTGCCAGCAGTCCGGGACAGGGGGCAGGAGAAAAACTGTTTTTT
CDR3aa: CASSPGQGAGEKLFF

d_gene: -
j_gene: TRBJ1-4
v_gene: TRBV19
abundance: once
CDR3nt: TGTGCCAGTAGTATAGTCCAAAATGAAAAACTGTTTTTT
CDR3aa: CASSIVQNEKLFF

d_gene: -
j_gene: TRBJ2-5
v_gene: TRBV29-1
abundance: -
CDR3nt: TGCAGCGTTGAAACGTTCTGGAGGCGAGAGACCCAGTACTTC
CDR3aa: CSVETFWRRETQYF

d_gene: -
j_gene: TRBJ1-1
v_gene: TRBV5-8
abundance: -
CDR3nt: TGTGCCAGCAGCTACATGTTGAGGGGGACTGAAGCTTTCTTT
CDR3aa: CASSYMLRGTEAFF

d_gene: -
j_gene: TRBJ1-1
v_gene: TRBV27
abundance: -
CDR3nt: TGTGCCAGCAGGACAGCGCCTTTTTATGAAGCTTTCTTT
CDR3aa: CASRTAPFYEAFF

d_gene: -
j_gene: TRBJ2-2
v_gene: TRBV5-8
abundance: -
CDR3nt: TGTGCCAGCAGCAAGGAACCCACAGGTAACACCGGGGAGCTGTTTTTT
CDR3aa: CASSKEPTGNTGELFF

d_gene: -
j_gene: TRBJ1-5
v_gene: TRBV28
abundance: -
CDR3nt: TGTGCCAGCAGTTTTTATGGCAATCAGCCCCAGCATTTT
CDR3aa: CASSFYGNQPQHF

d_gene: -
j_gene: TRBJ1-1
v_gene: TRBV5-1
abundance: -
CDR3nt: TGCGCCAGCAGTCAGAATACAGGCTTGGGGGAAGCTTTCTTT
CDR3aa: CASSQNTGLGEAFF

d_gene: -
j_gene: TRBJ1-1
v_gene: TRBV18
abundance: once
CDR3nt: TGTGCCAGCTCAGTCAACGGGAACACTGAAGCTTTCTTT
CDR3aa: CASSVNGNTEAFF

d_gene: TRBD2
j_gene: TRBJ2-4
v_gene: TRBV7-9
abundance: -
CDR3nt: TGTGCCAGCAGCTTGATGGGAGGGCCCAAAAACATTCAGTACTTC
CDR3aa: CASSLMGGPKNIQYF

d_gene: TRBD1
j_gene: TRBJ2-7
v_gene: TRBV27
abundance: once
CDR3nt: TGTGCCAGCAGTTACAGGGGGGTCGAGCAGTACTTC
CDR3aa: CASSYRGVEQYF

d_gene: -
j_gene: TRBJ1-2
v_gene: TRBV2
abundance: -
CDR3nt: TGTGCCAGCGTAGAGACAGCGGGGGGAGGCTACACCTTC
CDR3aa: CASVETAGGGYTF

d_gene: -
j_gene: TRBJ1-4
v_gene: TRBV19
abundance: -
CDR3nt: TGTGCCAGTAGTCCCACACCTTCTAATGAAAAACTGTTTTTT
CDR3aa: CASSPTPSNEKLFF

d_gene: -
j_gene: TRBJ1-4
v_gene: TRBV4-3
abundance: -
CDR3nt: TGCGCCAGCAGCCCCAGACTGGGAGGAGGGGCAACTAATGAAAAACTGTTTTTT
CDR3aa: CASSPRLGGGATNEKLFF

d_gene: TRBD1
j_gene: TRBJ1-4
v_gene: TRBV5-4
abundance: -
CDR3nt: TGTGCCAGCAGCTCCGGGACAGGGGGTGAAAAACTGTTTTTT
CDR3aa: CASSSGTGGEKLFF

d_gene: -
j_gene: TRBJ2-7
v_gene: TRBV7-9
abundance: once
CDR3nt: TGTGCCAGCAGCTTATACGGCTCCTACGAGCAGTACTTC
CDR3aa: CASSLYGSYEQYF

d_gene: -
j_gene: TRBJ1-2
v_gene: TRBV2
abundance: -
CDR3nt: TGTGCCAGCAGTATCTATGGACTTCAGGGCTACACCTTC
CDR3aa: CASSIYGLQGYTF

d_gene: TRBD1
j_gene: TRBJ1-4
v_gene: TRBV11-2
abundance: -
CDR3nt: TGTGCCAGCAGCTCTATCCGGGACAGTAATGAAAAACTGTTTTTT
CDR3aa: CASSSIRDSNEKLFF

d_gene: -
j_gene: TRBJ1-2
v_gene: TRBV5-4
abundance: once
CDR3nt: TGTGCCAGCAGCTTGAGCACAGGGACCAACTATGGCTACACCTTC
CDR3aa: CASSLSTGTNYGYTF

d_gene: TRBD1
j_gene: TRBJ2-7
v_gene: TRBV6-6
abundance: -
CDR3nt: TGTGCCGTTCAGGGGGCTTCCTCCTACGAGCAGTACTTC
CDR3aa: CAVQGASSYEQYF

d_gene: TRBD1
j_gene: TRBJ2-3
v_gene: TRBV7-9
abundance: once
CDR3nt: TGTGCCAGCAGCTCGGGACAGGGTCTGGATACGCAGTATTTT
CDR3aa: CASSSGQGLDTQYF

d_gene: -
j_gene: TRBJ1-1
v_gene: TRBV2
abundance: -
CDR3nt: TGTGCCAGCAGAATAGACAGCCTTAAGGGGACTGAAGCTTTCTTT
CDR3aa: CASRIDSLKGTEAFF

d_gene: TRBD1
j_gene: TRBJ1-2
v_gene: TRBV4-3
abundance: -
CDR3nt: TGCGCCAGCAGCCAGGCTTCAGGGACAGGGGTCTATGGCTACACCTTC
CDR3aa: CASSQASGTGVYGYTF

d_gene: TRBD1
j_gene: TRBJ1-2
v_gene: TRBV5-1
abundance: -
CDR3nt: TGCGCCAGCAGCTTAGAGGGGGCTTTCGGCTATGGCTACACCTTC
CDR3aa: CASSLEGAFGYGYTF

d_gene: TRBD1
j_gene: TRBJ1-2
v_gene: TRBV29-1
abundance: once
CDR3nt: TGCAGCGTTGAGGGACAGGGCAACTATGGCTACACCTTC
CDR3aa: CSVEGQGNYGYTF

d_gene: -
j_gene: TRBJ1-5
v_gene: TRBV19
abundance: -
CDR3nt: TGTGCCAGTAACCAGGGTAATGTCAATCAGCCCCAGCATTTT
CDR3aa: CASNQGNVNQPQHF

d_gene: -
j_gene: TRBJ1-3
v_gene: TRBV30
abundance: -
CDR3nt: TGTGCCTGGAGTGTACTATGGGGCCAGAGCTCTGGAAACACCATATATTTT
CDR3aa: CAWSVLWGQSSGNTIYF

d_gene: TRBD1
j_gene: TRBJ1-6
v_gene: TRBV7-2
abundance: -
CDR3nt: TGTGCCAGCAGCCCACGGGACAGGGGAAATTCACCCCTCCACTTT
CDR3aa: CASSPRDRGNSPLHF

d_gene: -
j_gene: TRBJ1-1
v_gene: TRBV7-3
abundance: -
CDR3nt: TGTGCCAGCAGCTTAAGGGCTCGGCCCAGCACTGAAGCTTTCTTT
CDR3aa: CASSLRARPSTEAFF

d_gene: -
j_gene: TRBJ2-7
v_gene: TRBV7-2
abundance: once
CDR3nt: TGTGCCAGCAGCTTAGAGGTCCAGACGGCGGCGAATTTC
CDR3aa: CASSLEVQTAANF

d_gene: TRBD1
j_gene: TRBJ1-2
v_gene: TRBV19
abundance: few
CDR3nt: TGTGCCAGTAGTGCGACCGGGACAGGAGAAAACTATGGCTACACCTTC
CDR3aa: CASSATGTGENYGYTF

d_gene: -
j_gene: TRBJ1-1
v_gene: TRBV12-3/TRBV12-4
abundance: once
CDR3nt: TGTGCCAGCAGTTTAGGGGGCCGAACTGAAGCTTTCTTT
CDR3aa: CASSLGGRTEAFF

d_gene: -
j_gene: TRBJ1-1
v_gene: TRBV30
abundance: -
CDR3nt: TGTGCCTGGAGACCCCCAGGGCTAACCGAAGCTTTCTTT
CDR3aa: CAWRPPGLTEAFF

d_gene: TRBD1
j_gene: TRBJ2-1
v_gene: TRBV28
abundance: -
CDR3nt: TGTGCCAGCAGTCCTCCGGACAGGTCGGCGTCCTACAATGAGCAGTTCTTC
CDR3aa: CASSPPDRSASYNEQFF

d_gene: -
j_gene: TRBJ2-3
v_gene: TRBV7-2
abundance: -
CDR3nt: TGTGCCAGCAGCTTCGCACTCCCCACAGATACGCAGTATTTT
CDR3aa: CASSFALPTDTQYF

d_gene: -
j_gene: TRBJ1-1
v_gene: TRBV6-5
abundance: -
CDR3nt: TGTGCCAGCAGCACAACAGGGACCACTGAAGCTTTCTTT
CDR3aa: CASSTTGTTEAFF